Below, 10 T cell receptor beta chains from the same sample are listed, as sequenced in a study of cytotoxic CD8 clonotypes in ibrutinib-treated CLL. The assay was immunoSEQ multiplex PCR, and TCRdb's table has in-frame clones only and misses some. The table records approximately 9,200 clones, 70% to 75% of them present only once. The sample here was PBMCs, taken before ibrutinib treatment. Receptors originate from a human donor with chronic lymphocytic leukemia.

The rearrangement links TRBV5-6 to TRBJ2-5; TRBD2 matches 14 bases. Per the germline V gene, CDR1 is SGHDT and CDR2 is YYEEEE. The CDR3 is made up of 16 amino acids. The V gene end was trimmed by 4 bases and the J gene end by 7 bases; junction bases not matched to a gene: 9. The CDR3 protein is CASSQGLAGGLGTQYF. Written as DNA, the CDR3 is TGTGCCAGCAGCCAAGGACTAGCGGGAGGTTTGGGGACCCAGTACTTC.

The gene calls are TRBV7-9 and TRBJ1-5, with a tentative D call TRBD1 (6 bases). The germline V gene has CDR1 SEHNR and CDR2 FQNEAQ (reference sequence). V lost 5 bases and J lost 6, with 17 bases in between. The CDR3 covers 15 residues. As DNA, the CDR3 is TGTGCCAGCAGCATGGACCTCGTAGGGGGTCAGCCCCAGCATTTT. Protein sequence: CASSMDLVGGQPQHF.

By share, this clone counts as large. V usage is TRBV6-6 and J usage is TRBJ2-5; a weak D match, TRBD2 (5 bases). Germline V gene lookup returns CDR1 MNHNY and CDR2 SVGAGI (reference sequence). V was cut by 6 bases and J by 5 bases, with 7 bases left in between. The CDR3 length is 11 residues. CDR3 nucleotide sequence: TGTGCCAGCAGAGGCGGGGAGACCCAGTACTTC. Residues: CASRGGETQYF.

Only one count was recorded for this clone. V usage is TRBV5-5 and J usage is TRBJ2-3, with 7 nucleotides matching TRBD2. J gave up 2 bases and V 2 bases, and 8 bases lay outside the gene matches. From germline, CDR1 is SGHKS and CDR2 YYEKEE (reference sequence). CDR3 size: 16 residues. The CDR3 loop reads CASSLLGEGPTDTQYF. CDR3 in DNA: TGTGCCAGCAGCTTACTAGGGGAGGGCCCCACAGATACGCAGTATTTT.

The chain has TRBV27 and TRBJ2-1, with D possibly being TRBD1 (6 bases). The CDR3 runs 11 residues. From germline, CDR1 is MNHEY and CDR2 SMNVEV (reference sequence). V gave up 10 bases and J gave up 6 bases, with 10 bases separating them. The CDR3 loop reads CATRQVNEQFF. The CDR3 DNA follows: TGTGCCACCCGACAGGTCAATGAGCAGTTCTTC.

J is TRBJ2-2 and V is TRBV29-1; no reliable D call. The germline V gene has CDR1 SQVTM and CDR2 ANQGSEA. V shed 7 bases and J shed 5 bases, with 11 bases lying between them. The CDR3 spans 12 residues. Here the CDR3 reads CSAYWATGELFF. In DNA form, the CDR3 reads TGCAGCGCATATTGGGCGACCGGGGAGCTGTTTTTT.

The chain carries TRBV4-1 and TRBJ2-7; D perhaps matches TRBD2 (6 bases). Germline V gene sequence: CDR1 MGHRA, CDR2 YSYEKL. Trimming took 4 bases from V and 5 from J, leaving 12 bases between them. The CDR3 extends over 13 amino acids. The DNA of the CDR3 is TGCGCCAGCAGCCGGGGGGAAGGGGACGAGCAGTACTTC. This encodes CASSRGEGDEQYF.

This clone was detected a few times. The chain is built from TRBV5-1 and TRBJ2-7; D is possibly TRBD2 (5 bases). The CDR3 contains 14 residues. CDR1 and CDR2 from the germline V gene are SGHRS and YFSETQ. Trimming left V 5 bases short and J 5 bases short, with 17 bases between. Here the CDR3 DNA reads TGCGCCAGCAGAAGCGTAGCGCGGCTGGACGAGCAGTACTTC. As protein: CASRSVARLDEQYF. Full variable domain (remainder filled in from reference TRBV5-1 and TRBJ2-7): KAGVTQTPRYLIKTRGQQVTLSCSPISGHRSVSWYQQTPGQGLQFLFEYFSETQRNKGNFPGRFSGRQFSNSRSEMNVSTLELGDSALYLCASRSVARLDEQYFGPGTRLTVT.

The chain has TRBV19 and TRBJ1-5; D ambiguous. From germline, CDR1 is LNHDA and CDR2 SQIVND (reference sequence). The CDR3 sequence is 12 residues long. The V end lost 8 bases, the J end lost 7 bases, and 12 bases lay between the germline ends. The CDR3 region is CASGDRRQPQHF. The CDR3 DNA reads as TGTGCCAGTGGAGACCGCCGGCAGCCCCAGCATTTT.

This chain uses TRBV5-5 with TRBJ2-1; D tentatively fits TRBD1 or TRBD2 (5 bases each). The germline CDR1 and CDR2 sequences are SGHKS and YYEKEE (reference sequence). Trimming stripped 0 bases from V and 8 bases from J, with 9 bases between. The CDR3 totals 13 residues. The CDR3 is CASSLAREHEQFF. The CDR3, as DNA: TGTGCCAGCAGCTTGGCCAGGGAGCATGAGCAGTTCTTC.